The rows below give T cell receptor beta chains drawn from one sample of a study of shared clonotypes between healthy human individuals. Sequencing used immunoSEQ multiplex PCR; TCRdb keeps in-frame clones, though not all of them. The repertoire has about 530,000 clones, nearly 80% of them found once; the top ten carry roughly an eighth. Sequenced: PBMCs. All receptors derive from a woman in her thirties or forties in good health. Some clones in this sample may be carry-over from other donors' samples. CDR3s include the opening cysteine and the closing phenylalanine or tryptophan. Fields, in order: clone size, D gene, J gene, V gene, CDR3 protein, CDR3 DNA. The D gene is left open where the match is weak. Clone size is given for some rows only: seen once, a few or many times, or a class if the clone is expanded.

. | . | TRBJ1-2 | TRBV30 | CAWSVTAGYGYTF | TGTGCCTGGAGTGTAACGGCGGGCTATGGCTACACCTTC
. | TRBD2 | TRBJ2-3 | TRBV10-3 | CAISDSRGGRTDTQYF | TGTGCCATCAGTGATTCTCGGGGGGGTCGCACAGATACGCAGTATTTT
once | . | TRBJ1-5 | TRBV18 | CASVQGSNQPQHF | TGTGCCAGCGTACAGGGTAGCAATCAGCCCCAGCATTTT
few | TRBD1 | TRBJ2-7 | TRBV28 | CASSATGIVKEQYF | TGTGCCAGCAGTGCGACAGGGATTGTGAAAGAGCAGTACTTC
. | . | TRBJ2-7 | TRBV30 | CAWNRRYYEQYF | TGTGCCTGGAACAGGAGATACTACGAGCAGTACTTC
. | . | TRBJ1-5 | TRBV7-6 | CASSGHYYSNQPQHF | TGTGCCAGCAGCGGACACTACTATAGCAATCAGCCCCAGCATTTT
. | TRBD1 | TRBJ2-2 | TRBV29-1 | CSVKGTANTGELFF | TGCAGCGTGAAGGGGACAGCGAACACCGGGGAGCTGTTTTTT
. | TRBD1 | TRBJ2-7 | TRBV27 | CASSTTGGIEQYF | TGTGCCAGCAGCACTACAGGGGGCATCGAGCAGTACTTC
. | . | TRBJ1-5 | TRBV28 | CASAVGNQPQHF | TGTGCCAGCGCTGTGGGCAATCAGCCCCAGCATTTT
. | TRBD2 | TRBJ2-7 | TRBV6-1 | CATLNGRPCEQYF | TGTGCCACCCTTAACGGGAGGCCATGCGAGCAGTACTTC
. | TRBD2 | TRBJ2-3 | TRBV6-4 | CASSDGGGVADTQYF | TGTGCCAGCAGTGATGGCGGGGGAGTGGCAGATACGCAGTATTTT
. | TRBD2 | TRBJ2-1 | TRBV7-2 | CASSRGLANNEQFF | TGTGCCAGCAGCCGGGGACTAGCCAACAATGAGCAGTTCTTC
. | . | TRBJ1-4 | TRBV5-4 | CASSLSGTLEKLFF | TGTGCCAGCAGCTTGTCTGGGACACTTGAAAAACTGTTTTTT
once | . | TRBJ2-5 | TRBV7-8 | CASSLVDRQETQYF | TGTGCCAGCAGCTTAGTAGACAGACAAGAGACCCAGTACTTC
once | . | TRBJ1-1 | TRBV20-1 | CRPSDTEAFF | TGCAGGCCGTCTGACACTGAAGCTTTCTTT
many | . | TRBJ2-1 | TRBV5-4 | CASSPRNEQFF | TGTGCCAGCAGCCCCCGCAATGAGCAGTTCTTC
. | TRBD1 | TRBJ2-2 | TRBV19 | CASSDYRGRTGELFF | TGTGCCAGTAGTGACTACAGGGGGCGGACCGGGGAGCTGTTTTTT
. | . | TRBJ1-5 | TRBV27 | CASKATTLPGQPQHF | TGTGCCAGCAAAGCAACAACCCTGCCGGGCCAGCCCCAGCATTTT